These 20 T cell receptor beta chains were all obtained from the same sample, sequenced in a study of neurological immune-mediated disorders. Via MiXCR, TCRdb re-called the 5' RACE reads, giving one row per CDR3 protein. The sample yields some 28,000 distinct CDR3 sequences, roughly an eighth seen once. Sequenced sample: PBMCs. The receptors stem from a man aged 60 to 75 in good health.

This clonotype was picked up many times. Here the CDR3 reads CSARGNIAGANVLTF. The DNA of the CDR3 is TGCAGTGCTAGAGGGAACATTGCTGGGGCCAACGTCCTGACTTTC. This chain uses TRBV20-1 with TRBJ2-6, with no clear D. The CDR3 spans 15 residues. Trimming removed 1 base from V and 2 bases from J, with 9 bases in between. Germline assignment: CDR1 DFQATT and CDR2 SNEGSKA (reference sequence).

This clonotype was counted at least ten times. The rearrangement uses TRBV20-1 and TRBJ1-1; a possible D gene is TRBD1 (6 bases). Germline V gene data show CDR1 as DFQATT and CDR2 as SNEGSKA (reference sequence). V lost 3 bases and J 1 base, leaving 6 bases between the germline ends. The CDR3 has 12 residues. The CDR3 DNA is TGCAGTGCTAGGGACAGGAACACTGAAGCTTTCTTT. The encoded protein is CSARDRNTEAFF.

This clonotype was seen ten or more times. The chain uses TRBV6-5 and TRBJ2-7; D gene unclear. Trimming cost V 2 bases and J 4 bases, with 9 bases left between them. CDR1 and CDR2 from the germline V gene are MNHEY and SVGAGI. There are 13 residues in the CDR3. The CDR3 loop reads CASSYPGSYEQYF. CDR3 nucleotides: TGTGCCAGCAGTTACCCAGGATCTTACGAGCAGTACTTC.

This clonotype was detected many times. This chain uses TRBV3-1 with TRBJ2-1; TRBD2 matches 7 bases. V gave up 0 bases and J gave up 6 bases; unmatched junction bases: 11. This CDR3 has 17 residues. Germline V gene lookup returns CDR1 LGHDT and CDR2 YNNKEL (reference sequence). CDR3 bases: TGTGCCAGCAGCCAAGAGTACCGATGGGAGGGAGTCAATGAGCAGTTCTTC. It translates to CASSQEYRWEGVNEQFF.

This clonotype was recorded many times. The chain uses TRBV9 and TRBJ2-4, with TRBD1 as a possible D gene (6 bases). Per the germline V gene, CDR1 is SGDLS and CDR2 is YYNGEE. The V gene lost 4 bases and the J gene lost 8 bases, with 13 bases spanning the gap. This CDR3 spans 13 amino acids. DNA for the CDR3: TGTGCCAGCAGCCAGGGGTCCGTGGACATTCAGTACTTC. Its translation is CASSQGSVDIQYF.

This clonotype was recorded many times. The rearrangement joins TRBV6-4 to TRBJ2-1, with unresolved D. Germline CDR1 and CDR2: MRHNA and SNTAGT. Between the trimmed V and J ends, which lost 2 bases and 9 bases, there was a span of 11 bases. This CDR3 is built from 13 residues. The CDR3 reads CASSDRNLGEQFF. The DNA of the CDR3 is TGTGCCAGCAGTGACCGTAACTTGGGTGAGCAGTTCTTC.

V and J are TRBV6-2 or TRBV6-3 and TRBJ1-2; D gene unclear. Per germline, CDR1 MNHEY and CDR2 SVGEGT. V shed 5 bases and J shed 9 bases, with 31 bases lying between them. The CDR3 is made up of 18 amino acids. CDR3 DNA sequence: TGTGCCAGCAGTCCTCTCGTACCTTCCCTCCAGACGAATTATTGCTACACCTTC. The encoded protein is CASSPLVPSLQTNYCYTF.

This clonotype appeared many times. The chain links TRBV7-2 to TRBJ1-6, with D possibly TRBD1 on 5 matching bases. This CDR3 is 14 amino acids long. The V end was cut by 3 bases, the J end by 7 bases, with 10 bases between. In germline, CDR1 is SGHTA, CDR2 FQGNSA. DNA for the CDR3: TGTGCCAGCAGCTTGGACACCGCCAATTCACCCCTCCACTTT. Protein product: CASSLDTANSPLHF.

This clonotype was detected many times. This chain uses TRBV5-1 with TRBJ1-1; D is possibly TRBD1 (5 bases). Deletions cut 0 bases from V and 0 bases from J, with 9 bases between. Per germline, CDR1 SGHRS and CDR2 YFSETQ. The CDR3 has 15 amino acids. The CDR3, as DNA: TGCGCCAGCAGCTTGGCCGGGGGGGTGAACACTGAAGCTTTCTTT. Its protein is CASSLAGGVNTEAFF.

On this clonotype itself: Its ends do not fully match the called genes, so a read error is possible. V usage is TRBV29-1 and J usage is TRBJ2-5; weak D call: TRBD2 (5 bases). The CDR3 loop spans 13 amino acids. Germline V gene lookup returns CDR1 SQVTM and CDR2 ANQGSEA. The CDR3 DNA is TGCAGGGTTGAAGCGCGGGTTTTTGGGACCCAGTACTTC. It specifies CRVEARVFGTQYF.

This clonotype has at least ten counts. This chain uses TRBV4-3 with TRBJ2-1; a possible D gene is TRBD2 (5 bases). Germline-derived CDR1 and CDR2 are LGHNA and YSLEER. The ends were cut back, 0 bases at V and 3 bases at J, with 12 bases in the middle. The CDR3 is 16 residues long. In DNA, the CDR3 is TGCGCCAGCAGCCAAGATTATAGCGTGTACTACAATGAGCAGTTCTTC. Residues: CASSQDYSVYYNEQFF.

This clonotype is labeled as medium-sized. The V gene is TRBV10-3, the J gene TRBJ2-5; 9 positions agree with TRBD2. V gave up 3 bases and J gave up 1 base; unmatched junction bases: 3. The germline gives CDR1 ENHRY, CDR2 SYGVKD. CDR3 length: 15 residues. CDR3 DNA: TGTGCCATCAGTGAAAGCGGGGGGCCCCAAGAGACCCAGTACTTC. The encoded protein is CAISESGGPQETQYF.

This clonotype was counted many times. The chain has TRBV5-1 and TRBJ1-1; tentatively, D is TRBD1 (6 bases). The germline V gene has CDR1 SGHRS and CDR2 YFSETQ. The CDR3 is 15 residues long. V lost 0 bases, J lost 3 bases, and 12 bases lay in between. The CDR3 spells CASSLETGMYTEAFF. CDR3 nucleotides: TGCGCCAGCAGCTTGGAAACAGGGATGTACACTGAAGCTTTCTTT.

This clonotype turned up a few times. This chain joins TRBV7-9 and TRBJ2-2; 9 bases fit TRBD1. The V gene end was trimmed by 6 bases and the J gene end by 6 bases; junction bases not matched to a gene: 5. The CDR3 is made up of 14 amino acids. Germline V gene sequence: CDR1 SEHNR, CDR2 FQNEAQ (reference sequence). CDR3 nucleotides: TGTGCCAGCAGGGGACAGGGCGAGGCCGGGGAGCTGTTTTTT. Encoded protein: CASRGQGEAGELFF.

Many counts were recorded for this clonotype. The rearrangement joins TRBV5-1 to TRBJ2-7; D remains ambiguous. Germline assignment: CDR1 SGHRS and CDR2 YFSETQ. V was pared by 1 base and J by 2 bases, with 10 bases between. The CDR3 covers 14 residues. The CDR3 bases are TGCGCCAGCAGCTTGCCTTCAGGTACCTACGAGCAGTACTTC. The encoded protein is CASSLPSGTYEQYF.

Many counts were recorded for this clonotype. J is TRBJ1-1 and V is TRBV5-1; D is uncertain. Trimming removed 2 bases from V and 1 base from J, with 6 bases in between. The CDR3 loop spans 13 amino acids. CDR1 is SGHRS, CDR2 YFSETQ, per germline. CDR3 DNA sequence: TGCGCCAGCAGCTTTTGGGAGAACACTGAAGCTTTCTTT. It translates to CASSFWENTEAFF.

This clonotype was detected many times. The germline gene is not matched at one end of the junction; a read error may be the cause. This chain links TRBV7-7 with TRBJ2-3; 8 positions agree with TRBD1. Per the germline V gene, CDR1 is SSHAT and CDR2 is FNYEAQ (reference sequence). The CDR3 spans 15 residues. CDR3 amino acids: CASSPKQGAIDTQYF. CDR3 DNA sequence: TGTGCTAGCAGCCCGAAGCAGGGGGCCATAGATACGCAGTATTTT.

This clonotype showed up many times. The rearrangement links TRBV14 to TRBJ2-1; D remains unclear. The V gene lost 0 bases and the J gene lost 7 bases, with 10 bases spanning the gap. Per the germline V gene, CDR1 is SGHDN and CDR2 is FVKESK. CDR3 length equals 14 residues. CDR3 sequence: CASSQDLMGNEQFF. The CDR3 DNA sequence: TGTGCCAGCAGCCAAGATCTAATGGGGAATGAGCAGTTCTTC.

Only a few counts were recorded for this clonotype. The chain recombines TRBV27 with TRBJ2-7; 10 bases align to TRBD1. The CDR3 length is 14 residues. CDR1 and CDR2 from the germline V gene are MNHEY and SMNVEV (reference sequence). The J segment lost 5 bases and the V segment lost 2 bases, leaving 3 bases of the junction unmatched. This chain's CDR3 is CASSLRTGGHEQYF. The CDR3 nucleotides are TGTGCCAGCAGTTTACGGACAGGGGGACACGAGCAGTACTTC.

In its sample, this clonotype was seen a few times. This may arise from a read error, as a much more abundant clone is one base away. V and J are TRBV6-4 and TRBJ2-3; 7 nucleotides align to TRBD2. The length of the CDR3 is 14 residues. CDR1 MRHNA and CDR2 SNTAGT come from the germline V gene. With 10 bases clipped from V and 0 bases from J, the junction kept 7 bases outside the gene matches. In DNA form, the CDR3 reads TGTGCCACCCATACGGGAGGTAGCACAGATACGCAGTATTTT. Translation gives CATHTGGSTDTQYF.